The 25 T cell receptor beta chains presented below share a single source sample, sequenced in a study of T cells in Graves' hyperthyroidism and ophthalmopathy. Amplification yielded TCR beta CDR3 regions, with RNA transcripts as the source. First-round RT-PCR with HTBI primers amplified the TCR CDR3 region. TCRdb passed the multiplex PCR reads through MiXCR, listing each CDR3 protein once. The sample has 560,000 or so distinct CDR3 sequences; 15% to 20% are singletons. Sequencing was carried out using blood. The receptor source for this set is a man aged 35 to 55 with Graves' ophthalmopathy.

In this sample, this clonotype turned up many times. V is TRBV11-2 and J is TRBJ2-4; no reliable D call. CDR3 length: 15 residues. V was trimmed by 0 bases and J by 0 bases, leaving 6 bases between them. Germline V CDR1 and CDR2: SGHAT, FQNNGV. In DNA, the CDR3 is TGTGCCAGCAGCTTAGATGGGTTAGCCAAAAACATTCAGTACTTC. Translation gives CASSLDGLAKNIQYF.

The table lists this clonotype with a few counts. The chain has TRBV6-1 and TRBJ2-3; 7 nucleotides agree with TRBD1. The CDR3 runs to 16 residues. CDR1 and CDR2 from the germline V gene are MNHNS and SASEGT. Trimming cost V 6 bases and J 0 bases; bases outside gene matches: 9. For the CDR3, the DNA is TGTGCCAGCAGCATATCCCCAGGGGGTAGCACAGATACGCAGTATTTT. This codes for CASSISPGGSTDTQYF.

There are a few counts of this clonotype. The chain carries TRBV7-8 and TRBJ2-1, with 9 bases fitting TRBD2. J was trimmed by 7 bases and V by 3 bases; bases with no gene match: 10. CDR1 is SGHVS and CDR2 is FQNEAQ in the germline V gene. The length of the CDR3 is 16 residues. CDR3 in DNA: TGTGCCAGCAGCTTTTTGACTAGCGGTTCGAGGAATGAGCAGTTCTTC. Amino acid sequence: CASSFLTSGSRNEQFF.

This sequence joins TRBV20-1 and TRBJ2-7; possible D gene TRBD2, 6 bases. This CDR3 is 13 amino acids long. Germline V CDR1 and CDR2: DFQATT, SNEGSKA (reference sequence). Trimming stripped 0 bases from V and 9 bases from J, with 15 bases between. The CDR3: CSARDEGGIGQYF. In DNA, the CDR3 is TGCAGTGCTAGAGATGAAGGAGGGATCGGGCAGTACTTC.

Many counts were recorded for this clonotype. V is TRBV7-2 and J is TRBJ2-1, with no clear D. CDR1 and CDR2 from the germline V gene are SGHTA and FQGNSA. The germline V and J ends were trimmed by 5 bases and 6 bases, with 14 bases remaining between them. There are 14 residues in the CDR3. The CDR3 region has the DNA TGTGCCAGCAGCGGAGTAAGGACCACCAATGAGCAGTTCTTC. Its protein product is CASSGVRTTNEQFF.

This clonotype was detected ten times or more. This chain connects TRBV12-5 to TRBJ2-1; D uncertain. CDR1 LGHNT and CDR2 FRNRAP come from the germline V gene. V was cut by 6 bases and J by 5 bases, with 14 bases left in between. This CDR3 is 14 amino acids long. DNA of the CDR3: TGTGCTAGTGGCTCATCTGGACGCAACAATGAGCAGTTCTTC. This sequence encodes CASGSSGRNNEQFF.

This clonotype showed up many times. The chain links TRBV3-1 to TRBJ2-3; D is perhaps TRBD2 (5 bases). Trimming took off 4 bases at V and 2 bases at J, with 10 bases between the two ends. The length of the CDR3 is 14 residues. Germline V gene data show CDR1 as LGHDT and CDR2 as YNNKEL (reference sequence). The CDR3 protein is CASSLGGPTDTQYF. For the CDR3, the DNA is TGTGCCAGCAGCCTCGGCGGGCCCACAGATACGCAGTATTTT.

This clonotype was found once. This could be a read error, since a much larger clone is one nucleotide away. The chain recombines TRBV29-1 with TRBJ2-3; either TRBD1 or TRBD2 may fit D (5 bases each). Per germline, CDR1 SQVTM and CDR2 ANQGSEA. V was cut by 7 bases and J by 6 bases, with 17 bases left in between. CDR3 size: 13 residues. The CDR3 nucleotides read TGCAGCGCGAACCCACCGGGGCTGGATACGCAGTATTTT. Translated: CSANPPGLDTQYF.

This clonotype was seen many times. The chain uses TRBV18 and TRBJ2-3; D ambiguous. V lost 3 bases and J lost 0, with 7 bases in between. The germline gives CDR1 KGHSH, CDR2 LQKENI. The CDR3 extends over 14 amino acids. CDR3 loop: CASSPPDSTDTQYF. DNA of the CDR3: TGTGCCAGCTCACCTCCAGACAGCACAGATACGCAGTATTTT.

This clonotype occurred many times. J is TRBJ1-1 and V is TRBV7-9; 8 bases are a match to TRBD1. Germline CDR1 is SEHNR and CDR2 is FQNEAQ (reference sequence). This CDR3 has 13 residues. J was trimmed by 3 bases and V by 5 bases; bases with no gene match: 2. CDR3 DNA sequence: TGTGCCAGCAGCAACAGGGGGGACACTGAAGCTTTCTTT. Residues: CASSNRGDTEAFF.

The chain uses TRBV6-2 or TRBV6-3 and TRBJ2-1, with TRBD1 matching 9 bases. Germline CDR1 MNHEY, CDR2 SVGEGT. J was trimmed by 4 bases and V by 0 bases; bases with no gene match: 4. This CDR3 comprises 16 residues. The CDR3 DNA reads TGTGCCAGCAGTTACTCGTGGGACAGGGCTTACAATGAGCAGTTCTTC. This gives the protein CASSYSWDRAYNEQFF.

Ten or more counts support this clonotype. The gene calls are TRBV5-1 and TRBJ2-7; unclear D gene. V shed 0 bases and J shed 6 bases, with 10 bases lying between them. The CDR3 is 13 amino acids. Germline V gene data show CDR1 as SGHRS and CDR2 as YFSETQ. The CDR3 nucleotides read TGCGCCAGCAGCTTGGGGCTAGATCTCGAGCAGTACTTC. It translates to CASSLGLDLEQYF.

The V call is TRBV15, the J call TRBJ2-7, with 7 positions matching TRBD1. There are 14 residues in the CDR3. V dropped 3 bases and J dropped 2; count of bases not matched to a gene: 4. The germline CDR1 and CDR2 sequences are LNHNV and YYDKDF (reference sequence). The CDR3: CATSRLQGAYEQYF. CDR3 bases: TGTGCCACCAGCAGGTTGCAGGGGGCCTACGAGCAGTACTTC.

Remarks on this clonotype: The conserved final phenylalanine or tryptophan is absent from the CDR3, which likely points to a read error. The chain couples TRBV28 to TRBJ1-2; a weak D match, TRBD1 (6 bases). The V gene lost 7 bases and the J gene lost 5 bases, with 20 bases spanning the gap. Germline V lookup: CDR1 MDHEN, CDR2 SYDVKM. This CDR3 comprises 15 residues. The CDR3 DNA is TGTGCCAGCACCACGCGAGGGGGGTTAAAGTATGGCTACACCTTA. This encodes CASTTRGGLKYGYTL.

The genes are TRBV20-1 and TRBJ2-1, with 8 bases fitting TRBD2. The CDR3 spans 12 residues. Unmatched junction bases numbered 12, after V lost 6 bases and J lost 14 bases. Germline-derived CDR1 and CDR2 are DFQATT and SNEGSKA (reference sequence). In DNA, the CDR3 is TGCAGTGCCGTGAGTAGCGGGGAAATAAAGTTCTTC. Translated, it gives CSAVSSGEIKFF.

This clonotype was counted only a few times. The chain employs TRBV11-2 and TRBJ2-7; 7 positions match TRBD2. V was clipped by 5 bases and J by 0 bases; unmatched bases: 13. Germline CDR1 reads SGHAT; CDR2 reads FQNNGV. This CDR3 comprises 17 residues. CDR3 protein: CASSPNTLAASSYEQYF. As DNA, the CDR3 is TGTGCCAGCAGCCCCAACACCCTAGCGGCAAGCTCCTACGAGCAGTACTTC. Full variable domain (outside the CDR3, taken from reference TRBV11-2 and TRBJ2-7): EAGVAQSPRYKIIEKRQSVAFWCNPISGHATLYWYQQILGQGPKLLIQFQNNGVVDDSQLPKDRFSAERLKGVDSTLKIQPAKLEDSAVYLCASSPNTLAASSYEQYFGPGTRLTVT.

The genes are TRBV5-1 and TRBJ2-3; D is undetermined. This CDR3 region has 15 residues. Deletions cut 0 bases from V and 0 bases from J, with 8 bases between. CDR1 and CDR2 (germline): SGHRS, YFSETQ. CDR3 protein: CASSLDSVSTDTQYF. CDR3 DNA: TGCGCCAGCAGCTTGGATTCGGTTAGCACAGATACGCAGTATTTT.

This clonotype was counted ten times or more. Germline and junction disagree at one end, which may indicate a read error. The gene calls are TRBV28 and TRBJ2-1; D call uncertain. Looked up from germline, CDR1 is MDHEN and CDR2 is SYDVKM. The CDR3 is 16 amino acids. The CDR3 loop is CASSPVFLISYNEQFF. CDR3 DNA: TGTGCCAGCAGTCCCGTTTTTTTGATATCCTACAATGAGCAATTCTTC.

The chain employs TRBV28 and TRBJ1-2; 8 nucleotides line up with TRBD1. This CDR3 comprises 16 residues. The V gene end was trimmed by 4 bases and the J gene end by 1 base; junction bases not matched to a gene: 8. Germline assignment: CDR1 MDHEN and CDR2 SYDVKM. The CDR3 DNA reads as TGTGCCAGCAGTTCTCCCTACAGGGGGGGTAACTATGGCTACACCTTC. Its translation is CASSSPYRGGNYGYTF.

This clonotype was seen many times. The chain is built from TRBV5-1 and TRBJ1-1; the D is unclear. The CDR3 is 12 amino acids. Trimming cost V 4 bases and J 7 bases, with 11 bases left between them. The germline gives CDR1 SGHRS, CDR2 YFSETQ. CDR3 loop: CASSRDNHEAFF. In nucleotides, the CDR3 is TGCGCCAGCAGCAGAGACAACCATGAAGCTTTCTTT.

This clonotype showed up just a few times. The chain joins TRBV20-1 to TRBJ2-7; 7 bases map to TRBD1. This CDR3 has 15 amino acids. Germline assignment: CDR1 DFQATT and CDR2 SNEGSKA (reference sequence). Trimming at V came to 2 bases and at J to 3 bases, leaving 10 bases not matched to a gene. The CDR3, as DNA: TGCAGTGCTAGAAACCCCGGGACAGAGGGCTACGAGCAGTACTTC. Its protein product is CSARNPGTEGYEQYF.

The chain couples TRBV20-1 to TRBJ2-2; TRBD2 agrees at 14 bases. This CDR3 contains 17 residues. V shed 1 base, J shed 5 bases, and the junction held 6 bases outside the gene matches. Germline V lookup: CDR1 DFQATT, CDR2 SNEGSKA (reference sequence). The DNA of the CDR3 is TGCAGTGCTAGAGCGGGACTAGCGGGAGTCCGGACCGGGGAGCTGTTTTTT. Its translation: CSARAGLAGVRTGELFF.

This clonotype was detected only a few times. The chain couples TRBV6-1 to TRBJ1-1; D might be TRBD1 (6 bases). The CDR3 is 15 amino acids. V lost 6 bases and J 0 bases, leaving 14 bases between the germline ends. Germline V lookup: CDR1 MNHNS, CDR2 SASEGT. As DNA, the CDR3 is TGTGCCAGCAGCCGCCGGGGGCTCGTGAACACTGAAGCTTTCTTT. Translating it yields CASSRRGLVNTEAFF.

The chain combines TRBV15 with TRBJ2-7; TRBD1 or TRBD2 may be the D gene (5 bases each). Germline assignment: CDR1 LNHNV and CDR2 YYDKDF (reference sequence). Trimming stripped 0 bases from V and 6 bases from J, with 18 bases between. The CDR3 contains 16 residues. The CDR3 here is CATSRDPSTRGTEQYF. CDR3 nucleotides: TGTGCCACCAGCAGAGATCCAAGTACGAGGGGTACCGAGCAGTACTTC.

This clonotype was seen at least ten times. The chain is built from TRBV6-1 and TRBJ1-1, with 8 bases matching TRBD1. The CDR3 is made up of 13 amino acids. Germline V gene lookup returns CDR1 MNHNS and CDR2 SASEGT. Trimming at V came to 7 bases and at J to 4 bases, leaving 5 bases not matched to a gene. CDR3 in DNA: TGTGCCAGCACCCGCGGACAGGGCACTGAAGCTTTCTTT. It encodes CASTRGQGTEAFF.